The clone carrying this T cell receptor beta chain has a handful of counts. Antigen: not known. Germline CDR1 is SGDLS and CDR2 is YYNGEE. V was clipped by 3 bases and J by 8 bases, with 17 bases between them. The length of the CDR3 is 15 residues. The record originates from a study of cytomegalovirus exposure and HLA in healthy donors. Study-wide points: Analysis was carried out at a later point, and it linked a missense DCLRE1C variant to TCR beta V- and J-gene trimming. A list of roughly 180 TCR beta chains associated with cytomegalovirus was given.

The PCR contained 60 Vbeta and 13 Jbeta primers. The protocol was immunoSEQ multiplex PCR, while the TCRdb copy is restricted to in-frame clones and leaves out a portion. Among roughly 140,000 clones listed, about 70% were seen once. The V gene is TRBV9, the J gene TRBJ1-4; D remains unclear. This TCR was recovered from a woman aged 40 to 50 in good health and CMV-seronegative. The source material was PBMCs. Written as DNA, the CDR3 is TGTGCCAGCAGCGCCTCGACACGAGTGGTCGAAAAACTGTTTTTT. The encoded protein is CASSASTRVVEKLFF. Filled out from reference TRBV9 and TRBJ1-4, the complete variable domain reads DSGVTQTPKHLITATGQRVTLRCSPRSGDLSVYWYQQSLDQGLQFLIQYYNGEERAKGNILERFSAQQFPDLHSELNLSSLELGDSALYFCASSASTRVVEKLFFGSGTQLSVL.